The present TCR beta chain was sequenced within a study of cytomegalovirus exposure and HLA in healthy donors. Vbeta (60) and Jbeta (13) primers were used in the PCR. Assay used: immunoSEQ multiplex PCR; TCRdb lists only in-frame clones, some missing. The table has roughly 99,000 clones, 70% to 80% seen once. The junction had 17 bases not matched to a gene; V was cut back by 5 bases and J by 4 bases. The CDR3 is 18 residues long. Germline V gene lookup returns CDR1 LNHDA and CDR2 SQIVND (reference sequence). Sequenced material: PBMCs. The chain has TRBV19 and TRBJ1-2; TRBD1 agrees at 9 bases. The receptor's source is a young man in good health and CMV-seronegative. The CDR3 nucleotides are TGTGCCAGTAGTCAAGAAGGGGGTTACAGGGGGCGCGGCTATGGCTACACCTTC. Its translation: CASSQEGGYRGRGYGYTF.